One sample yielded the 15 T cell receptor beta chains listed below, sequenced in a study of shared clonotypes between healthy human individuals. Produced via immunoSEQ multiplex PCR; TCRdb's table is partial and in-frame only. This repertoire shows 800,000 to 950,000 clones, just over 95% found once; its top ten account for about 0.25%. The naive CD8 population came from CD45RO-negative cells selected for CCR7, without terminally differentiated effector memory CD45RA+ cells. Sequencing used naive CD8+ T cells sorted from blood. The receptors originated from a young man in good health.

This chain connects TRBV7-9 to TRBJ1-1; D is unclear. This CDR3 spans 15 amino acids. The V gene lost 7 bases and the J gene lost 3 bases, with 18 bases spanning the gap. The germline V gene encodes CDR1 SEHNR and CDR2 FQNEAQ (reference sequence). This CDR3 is CASTAYGNGDTEAFF. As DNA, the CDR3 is TGTGCCAGCACCGCTTACGGCAATGGGGACACTGAAGCTTTCTTT.

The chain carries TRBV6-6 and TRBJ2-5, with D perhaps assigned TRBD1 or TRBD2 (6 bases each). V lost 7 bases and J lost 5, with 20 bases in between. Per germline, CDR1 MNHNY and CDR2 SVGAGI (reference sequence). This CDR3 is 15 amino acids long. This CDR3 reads CASTERGRGGETQYF. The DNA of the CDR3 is TGTGCCAGCACTGAACGGGGAAGAGGGGGGGAGACCCAGTACTTC.

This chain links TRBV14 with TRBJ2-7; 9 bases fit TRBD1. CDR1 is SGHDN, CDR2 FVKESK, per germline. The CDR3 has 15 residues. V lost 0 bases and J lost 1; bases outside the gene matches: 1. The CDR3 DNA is TGTGCCAGCAGCCAAGAAGGGACAGGGTCCTACGAGCAGTACTTC. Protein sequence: CASSQEGTGSYEQYF.

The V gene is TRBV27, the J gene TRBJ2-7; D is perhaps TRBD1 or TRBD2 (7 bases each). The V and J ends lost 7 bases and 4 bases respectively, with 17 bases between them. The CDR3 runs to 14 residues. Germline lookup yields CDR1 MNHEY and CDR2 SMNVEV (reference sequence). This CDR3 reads CASIGGGSGYEQYF. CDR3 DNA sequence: TGTGCCAGCATAGGGGGCGGGAGTGGGTACGAGCAGTACTTC.

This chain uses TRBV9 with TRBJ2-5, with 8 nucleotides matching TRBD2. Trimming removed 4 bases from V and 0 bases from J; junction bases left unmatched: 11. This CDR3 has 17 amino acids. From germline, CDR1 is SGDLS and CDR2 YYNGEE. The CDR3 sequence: CASSIYSGEQNQETQYF. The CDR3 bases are TGTGCCAGCAGCATATATAGCGGGGAACAGAACCAAGAGACCCAGTACTTC. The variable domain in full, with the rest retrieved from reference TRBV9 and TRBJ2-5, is DSGVTQTPKHLITATGQRVTLRCSPRSGDLSVYWYQQSLDQGLQFLIQYYNGEERAKGNILERFSAQQFPDLHSELNLSSLELGDSALYFCASSIYSGEQNQETQYFGPGTRLLVL.

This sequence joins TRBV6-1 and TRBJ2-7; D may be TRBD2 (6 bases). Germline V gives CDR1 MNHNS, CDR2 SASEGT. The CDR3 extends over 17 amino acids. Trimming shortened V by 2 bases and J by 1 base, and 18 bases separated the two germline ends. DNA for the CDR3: TGTGCCAGCAGTGAACGCACTATGGCTAGCGAGTCCTACGAGCAGTACTTC. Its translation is CASSERTMASESYEQYF.

In nucleotides, the CDR3 is TGTGCCAGCAGCAAGGGACAAGGTAACACTGAAGCTTTCTTT. It translates to CASSKGQGNTEAFF. The V and J genes are TRBV7-8 and TRBJ1-1; TRBD1 is a possible D gene (6 bases). V was pared by 5 bases and J by 2 bases, with 12 bases between. The CDR3 is 14 amino acids. CDR1 is SGHVS and CDR2 is FQNEAQ in the germline V gene.

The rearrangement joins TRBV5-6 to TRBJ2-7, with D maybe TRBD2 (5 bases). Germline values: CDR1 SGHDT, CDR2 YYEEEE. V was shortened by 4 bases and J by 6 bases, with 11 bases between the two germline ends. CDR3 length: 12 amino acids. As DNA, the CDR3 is TGTGCCAGCAGCACCCTAGCCCCCGAGCAGTACTTC. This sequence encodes CASSTLAPEQYF.

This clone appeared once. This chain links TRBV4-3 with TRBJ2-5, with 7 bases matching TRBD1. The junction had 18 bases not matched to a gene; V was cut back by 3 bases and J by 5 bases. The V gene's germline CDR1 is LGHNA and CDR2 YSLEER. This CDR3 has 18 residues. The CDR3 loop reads CASSHDRVIGSMGETQYF. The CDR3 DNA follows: TGCGCCAGCAGCCATGACAGGGTAATCGGGTCGATGGGGGAGACCCAGTACTTC.

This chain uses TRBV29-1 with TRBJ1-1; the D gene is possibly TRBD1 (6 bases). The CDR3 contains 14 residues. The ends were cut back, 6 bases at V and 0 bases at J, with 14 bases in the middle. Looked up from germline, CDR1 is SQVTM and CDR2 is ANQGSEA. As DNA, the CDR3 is TGCAGCGTCGGGGGCCAGTTTATGAACACTGAAGCTTTCTTT. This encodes CSVGGQFMNTEAFF.

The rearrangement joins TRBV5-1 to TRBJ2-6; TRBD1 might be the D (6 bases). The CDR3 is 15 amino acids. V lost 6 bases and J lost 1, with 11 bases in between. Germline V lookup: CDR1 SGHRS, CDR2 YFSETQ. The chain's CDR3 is CASTPGESGANVLTF. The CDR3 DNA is TGCGCCAGCACCCCAGGGGAGTCTGGGGCCAACGTCCTGACTTTC.

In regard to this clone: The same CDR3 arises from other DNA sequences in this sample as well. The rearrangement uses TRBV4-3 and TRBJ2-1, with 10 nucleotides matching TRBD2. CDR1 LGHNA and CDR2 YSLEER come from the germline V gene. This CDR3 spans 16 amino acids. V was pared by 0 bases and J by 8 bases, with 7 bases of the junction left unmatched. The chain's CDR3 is CASSQDRLAGADEQFF. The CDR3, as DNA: TGCGCCAGCAGCCAAGATAGGCTAGCGGGAGCGGATGAGCAGTTCTTC.

CDR3 region: CASSLATSGSPHEQYF. The CDR3 region has the DNA TGTGCCAGCAGCTTGGCCACTAGCGGGAGTCCCCACGAGCAGTACTTC. J is TRBJ2-7 and V is TRBV11-2, with 11 nucleotides matching TRBD2. The V segment lost 3 bases and the J segment 5 bases; nucleotides outside the gene matches: 9. Germline V gives CDR1 SGHAT, CDR2 FQNNGV. The CDR3 extends over 16 amino acids.

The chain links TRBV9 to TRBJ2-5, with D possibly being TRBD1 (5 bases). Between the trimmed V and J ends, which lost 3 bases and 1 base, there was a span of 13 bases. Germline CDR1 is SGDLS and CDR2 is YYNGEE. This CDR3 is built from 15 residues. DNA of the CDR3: TGTGCCAGCAGCGGGATGGTGCAGGGCCAAGAGACCCAGTACTTC. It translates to CASSGMVQGQETQYF.

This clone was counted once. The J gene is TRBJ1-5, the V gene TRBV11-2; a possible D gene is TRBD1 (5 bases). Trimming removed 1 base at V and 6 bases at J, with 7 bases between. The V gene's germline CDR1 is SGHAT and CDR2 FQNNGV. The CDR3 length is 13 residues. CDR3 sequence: CASSLVGAQPQHF. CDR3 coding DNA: TGTGCCAGCAGCTTAGTAGGGGCTCAGCCCCAGCATTTT.